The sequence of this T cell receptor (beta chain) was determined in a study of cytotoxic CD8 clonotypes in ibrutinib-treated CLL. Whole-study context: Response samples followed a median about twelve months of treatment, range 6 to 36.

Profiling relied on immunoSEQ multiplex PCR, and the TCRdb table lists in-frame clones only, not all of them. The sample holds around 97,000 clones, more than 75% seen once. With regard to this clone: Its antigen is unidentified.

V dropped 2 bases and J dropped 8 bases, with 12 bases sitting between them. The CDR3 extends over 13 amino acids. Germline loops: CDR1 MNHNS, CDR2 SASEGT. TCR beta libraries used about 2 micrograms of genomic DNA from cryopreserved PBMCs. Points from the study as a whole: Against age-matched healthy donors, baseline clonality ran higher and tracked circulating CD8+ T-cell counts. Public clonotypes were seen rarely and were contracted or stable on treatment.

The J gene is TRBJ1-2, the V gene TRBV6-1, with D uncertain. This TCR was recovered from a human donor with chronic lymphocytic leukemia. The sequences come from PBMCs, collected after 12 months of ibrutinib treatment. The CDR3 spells CASSEMSFGGYTF. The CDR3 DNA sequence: TGTGCCAGCAGTGAAATGAGTTTTGGCGGCTACACCTTC.